This TCR beta chain was documented in a study of T-cell memory formation after mild COVID-19. Turning to this clonotype: The antigen is unknown.

Study results and caveats: The authors left the SARS-CoV-2 specificity of second-wave clones peaking on day 37 unconfirmed. Cross-reactive memory appears to have joined, as suggested by some responding clones showing up in pre-infection memory. A second wave expanding day 15 to 37 was CD4+-biased; contracting clones were balanced.

The 5'RACE method, run with constant-segment primers, produced TCR alpha and TCR beta cDNA libraries (carrying sample barcodes and UMIs). TCRdb re-called the 5' RACE reads with MiXCR, one entry per CDR3 protein. The data hold roughly 130,000 distinct CDR3 sequences, with approximately 15% observed a single time. This CDR3 is 15 amino acids long. With V trimmed by 3 bases and J by 1 base, 7 bases remained unmatched. CDR1 SGDLS and CDR2 YYNGEE come from the germline V gene. This receptor was obtained from an adult woman who had mild COVID-19 (a few samples of this study predate the infection). Cell type and time point are not known. The specimen sequenced was PBMCs or a T cell subset sorted from them (not recorded which). The J gene is TRBJ2-7, the V gene TRBV9, with 7 bases that match TRBD1. The CDR3 sequence: CASSAETGPSYEQYF. The CDR3, as DNA: TGTGCCAGCAGCGCAGAGACAGGGCCTTCCTACGAGCAGTACTTC.